The 5 T cell receptor beta chains below were found in one sample sequenced in a study of T cell changes during pregnancy in multiple sclerosis. Assay used: immunoSEQ multiplex PCR; TCRdb lists only in-frame clones, some missing. The sample records 40,000 to 60,000 clones, roughly 90% being singletons. The sample consisted of peripheral blood, taken in the first trimester of pregnancy. The source of these receptors is a female donor in good health, enrolled as a control in a pregnancy study.

The chain recombines TRBV7-9 with TRBJ2-7; 8 bases match TRBD1. This CDR3 has 16 amino acids. The trim removed 5 bases at V and 3 bases at J, leaving 12 bases unmatched. Germline assignment: CDR1 SEHNR and CDR2 FQNEAQ (reference sequence). CDR3 residues: CASSPLPQGAGYEQYF. The CDR3 coding sequence is TGTGCCAGCAGCCCGCTCCCCCAGGGGGCCGGCTACGAGCAGTACTTC. Full variable domain (outside the CDR3, taken from reference TRBV7-9 and TRBJ2-7): DTGVSQNPRHKITKRGQNVTFRCDPISEHNRLYWYRQTLGQGPEFLTYFQNEAQLEKSRLLSDRFSAERPKGSFSTLEIQRTEQGDSAMYLCASSPLPQGAGYEQYFGPGTRLTVT.

The rearrangement joins TRBV19 to TRBJ1-1; no clear D gene. Germline-derived CDR1 and CDR2 are LNHDA and SQIVND (reference sequence). CDR3 length: 13 residues. V gave up 5 bases and J gave up 5 bases, with 12 bases separating them. This chain's CDR3 is CASSHRSGTEAFF. In DNA form, the CDR3 reads TGTGCCAGTAGTCATAGGTCAGGTACTGAAGCTTTCTTT.

This clone was counted many times. This chain uses TRBV2 with TRBJ1-6; D is perhaps TRBD1 (6 bases). The CDR3 runs to 13 residues. Germline CDR1 and CDR2: SNHLY and FYNNEI. Trimming stripped 6 bases from V and 5 bases from J, with 8 bases between. The CDR3 DNA follows: TGTGCCAGCAGGACAGGTCATAATTCACCCCTCCACTTT. Its protein is CASRTGHNSPLHF.

This clone was found once. The chain links TRBV18 to TRBJ2-5, with D possibly TRBD1 on 5 matching bases. The CDR3 is made up of 14 amino acids. CDR1 is KGHSH and CDR2 is LQKENI in the germline V gene. The V gene lost 0 bases and the J gene lost 7 bases, with 12 bases spanning the gap. The DNA for the CDR3 is TGTGCCAGCTCACCACCGGACACCCGAGGGACCCAGTACTTC. It is translated as CASSPPDTRGTQYF. Together with reference TRBV18 and TRBJ2-5, the CDR3 gives the full variable domain: NAGVMQNPRHLVRRRGQEARLRCSPMKGHSHVYWYRQLPEEGLKFMVYLQKENIIDESGMPKERFSAEFPKEGPSILRIQQVVRGDSAAYFCASSPPDTRGTQYFGPGTRLLVL.

This clone was seen just once. The chain uses TRBV30 and TRBJ2-3, with TRBD2 matching 7 bases. CDR1 GTSNPN and CDR2 SVGIG come from the germline V gene (reference sequence). Trimming took 2 bases from V and 4 from J; bases not matched to a gene: 6. The CDR3 has 14 amino acids. CDR3 residues: CAWSRGAGADTQYF. As DNA, the CDR3 is TGTGCCTGGAGTCGTGGGGCGGGGGCAGATACGCAGTATTTT.